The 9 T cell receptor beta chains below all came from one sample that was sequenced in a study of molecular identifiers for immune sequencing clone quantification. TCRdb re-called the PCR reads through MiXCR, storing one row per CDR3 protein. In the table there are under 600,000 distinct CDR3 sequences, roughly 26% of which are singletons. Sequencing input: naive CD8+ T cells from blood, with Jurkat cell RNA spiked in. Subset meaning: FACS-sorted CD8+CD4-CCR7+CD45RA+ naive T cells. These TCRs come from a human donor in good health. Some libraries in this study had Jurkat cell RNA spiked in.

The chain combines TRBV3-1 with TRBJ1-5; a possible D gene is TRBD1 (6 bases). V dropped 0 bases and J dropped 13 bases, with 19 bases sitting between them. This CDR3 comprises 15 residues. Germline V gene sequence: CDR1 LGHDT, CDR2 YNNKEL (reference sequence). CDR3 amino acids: CASSQDFPSRGPQHF. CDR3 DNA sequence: TGTGCCAGCAGCCAAGATTTCCCCTCCAGGGGACCTCAGCATTTT.

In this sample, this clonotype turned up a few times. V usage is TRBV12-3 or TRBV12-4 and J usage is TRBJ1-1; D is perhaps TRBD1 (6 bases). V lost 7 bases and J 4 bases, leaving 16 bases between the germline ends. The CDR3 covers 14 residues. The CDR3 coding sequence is TGTGCCAGCACCCTAATCCTGGGGGCCACTGAAGCTTTCTTT. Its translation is CASTLILGATEAFF.

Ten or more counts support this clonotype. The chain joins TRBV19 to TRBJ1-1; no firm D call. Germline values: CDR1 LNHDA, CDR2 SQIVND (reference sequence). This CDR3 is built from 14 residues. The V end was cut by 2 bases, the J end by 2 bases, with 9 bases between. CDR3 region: CASSIYTGNTEAFF. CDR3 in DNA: TGTGCCAGTAGTATATACACCGGAAACACTGAAGCTTTCTTT.

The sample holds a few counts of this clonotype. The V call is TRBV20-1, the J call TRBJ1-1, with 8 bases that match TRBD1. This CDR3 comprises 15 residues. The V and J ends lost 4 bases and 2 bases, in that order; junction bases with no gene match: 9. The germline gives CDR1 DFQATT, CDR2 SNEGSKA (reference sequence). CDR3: CSAKGQVTDNTEAFF. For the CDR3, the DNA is TGCAGTGCTAAGGGACAGGTCACAGATAACACTGAAGCTTTCTTT.

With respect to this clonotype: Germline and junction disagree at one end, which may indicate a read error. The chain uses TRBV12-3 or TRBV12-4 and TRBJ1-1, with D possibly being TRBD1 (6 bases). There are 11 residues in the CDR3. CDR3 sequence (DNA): TGTGCCAGCAGTCTGGGGGCAGAAGCTTCCTTT. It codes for CASSLGAEASF.

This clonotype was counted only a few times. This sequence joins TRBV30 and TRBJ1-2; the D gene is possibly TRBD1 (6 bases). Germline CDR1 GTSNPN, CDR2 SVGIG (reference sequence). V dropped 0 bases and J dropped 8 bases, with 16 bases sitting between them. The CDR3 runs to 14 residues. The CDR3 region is CAWSVRGGGFGYTF. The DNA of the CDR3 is TGTGCCTGGAGTGTTAGGGGAGGGGGTTTCGGCTACACCTTC.

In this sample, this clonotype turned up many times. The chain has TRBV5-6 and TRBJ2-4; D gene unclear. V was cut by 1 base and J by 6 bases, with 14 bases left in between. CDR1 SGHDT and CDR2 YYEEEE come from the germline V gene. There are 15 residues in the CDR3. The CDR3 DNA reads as TGTGCCAGCAGCTTGTTCGCAGGACGTTCAAACATTCAGTACTTC. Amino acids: CASSLFAGRSNIQYF.

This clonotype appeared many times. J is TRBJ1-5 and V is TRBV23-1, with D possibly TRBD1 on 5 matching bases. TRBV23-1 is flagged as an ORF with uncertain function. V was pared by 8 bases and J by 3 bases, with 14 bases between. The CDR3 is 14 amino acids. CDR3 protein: CASSRQFFNQPQHF. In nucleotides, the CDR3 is TGCGCCAGCTCCCGACAGTTTTTCAATCAGCCCCAGCATTTT.

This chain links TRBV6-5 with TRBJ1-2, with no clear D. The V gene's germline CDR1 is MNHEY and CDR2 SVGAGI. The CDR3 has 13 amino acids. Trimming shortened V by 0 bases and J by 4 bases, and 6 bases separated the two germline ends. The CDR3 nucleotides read TGTGCCAGCAGTTACTCGGTCAGCTATGGCTACACCTTC. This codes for CASSYSVSYGYTF.